This TCR beta chain was found in a study of graft-versus-host responses after intestinal transplantation. Comments on this clone: Its antigen is still unknown.

Clones were sequenced by immunoSEQ multiplex PCR, and TCRdb holds only the in-frame ones, with some missing. Of tens of thousands of clones in the sample, approximately 84% were seen once. The CDR3 contains 16 residues. Germline trimming cut 0 bases from V and 8 bases from J; bases unmatched to any gene: 7. The germline CDR1 and CDR2 sequences are MNHEY and SVGAGI. This sequence was found in a human donor who was the organ donor for an intestinal transplant. The chain recombines TRBV6-5 with TRBJ1-4; TRBD1 matches 9 bases. The sequencing here drew on unstimulated CD4+ T cells sorted from spleen or lymph node cells, taken before transplant. The CDR3 nucleotides are TGTGCCAGCAGTTACTCGATCGGGACAGGGAACGAAAAACTGTTTTTT. Protein product: CASSYSIGTGNEKLFF.